Listed below are T cell receptor beta chains from one sample, sequenced in a study of human T cells and chemical hapten exposure. MiXCR, applied by TCRdb to the RACE reads, yields one record per CDR3 protein. The table records a few hundred thousand distinct CDR3 sequences, nearly 6.5% of them present only once. Sample: whole blood, taken in connection with sensitization to the hapten diphenylcyclopropenone (DPC). The source of these receptors is a woman aged 18 to 35 with alopecia areata. Some clones in this sample may be carry-over from other donors' samples. The CDR3 runs from the conserved cysteine through the conserved F or W. Each record gives: D gene, J gene, V gene, clone size, CDR3 DNA, CDR3 protein. The D gene is left open where the match is weak. Clone size appears in some rows only: once, few, many, or a class for an expanded clone.

d_call: NA
j_call: TRBJ1-1
v_call: TRBV5-4
clone_size: many
cdr3_nt: TGTGCCAGCAGCTTGGCAGGGGAGAACACTGAAGCTTTCTTT
cdr3_aa: CASSLAGENTEAFF

d_call: NA
j_call: TRBJ1-6
v_call: TRBV7-2
clone_size: NA
cdr3_nt: TGTGCCAGCAGCGCCAATGGGTCAGGGATAAAGAAGTATAATTCACCCCTCCACTTT
cdr3_aa: CASSANGSGIKKYNSPLHF

d_call: NA
j_call: TRBJ1-1
v_call: TRBV4-1
clone_size: few
cdr3_nt: TGCGCCAGCAGCCAAGATAAGACTTTCTTT
cdr3_aa: CASSQDKTFF

d_call: NA
j_call: TRBJ1-1
v_call: TRBV5-6
clone_size: many
cdr3_nt: TGTGCCAGCAGCTTGGAGCCCCACACTGAAGCTTTCTTT
cdr3_aa: CASSLEPHTEAFF

d_call: NA
j_call: TRBJ1-5
v_call: TRBV15
clone_size: many
cdr3_nt: TGTGCCACCAGCGTACCTCCTTTGGGGGAGGATCAGCCCCAGCATTTT
cdr3_aa: CATSVPPLGEDQPQHF

d_call: TRBD1
j_call: TRBJ1-4
v_call: TRBV7-2
clone_size: many
cdr3_nt: TGTGCCAGCAGCTCCACAGGGGGCGGTGAAAAACTGTTTTTT
cdr3_aa: CASSSTGGGEKLFF

d_call: TRBD2
j_call: TRBJ2-1
v_call: TRBV5-1
clone_size: NA
cdr3_nt: TGCGCCAGCAGCACCGGGACTAGCGGGGGGTTCTACAATGAGCAGTTCTTC
cdr3_aa: CASSTGTSGGFYNEQFF

d_call: NA
j_call: TRBJ2-7
v_call: TRBV10-3
clone_size: few
cdr3_nt: TGTGCCATCATGGGGGGCGCGTACTACGAGCAGTACTTC
cdr3_aa: CAIMGGAYYEQYF

d_call: NA
j_call: TRBJ1-2
v_call: TRBV28
clone_size: many
cdr3_nt: TGTGCCAGTCAACCACTAGGGGGGCATGCATATGGCTACACCTTC
cdr3_aa: CASQPLGGHAYGYTF

d_call: NA
j_call: TRBJ2-6
v_call: TRBV3-1
clone_size: NA
cdr3_nt: TGTGCCAGCAGCCAAGATGGAAGGGAGCAGGCTGGGGCCAACGTCCTGACTTTC
cdr3_aa: CASSQDGREQAGANVLTF

d_call: TRBD1
j_call: TRBJ2-3
v_call: TRBV7-2
clone_size: few
cdr3_nt: TGTGCCAGCAGCTTGGGGACAGGTGCAGGGTGGGGCACAGATACGCAGTATTTT
cdr3_aa: CASSLGTGAGWGTDTQYF

d_call: NA
j_call: TRBJ2-7
v_call: TRBV28
clone_size: NA
cdr3_nt: TGTGCCTCAGGGACTTTGAGCTCCTACGAGCAGTACTTC
cdr3_aa: CASGTLSSYEQYF

d_call: TRBD1
j_call: TRBJ1-4
v_call: TRBV4-3
clone_size: many
cdr3_nt: TGCGCCAGCAGCCAAGAGAGGGGGCCAGCTAATGAAAAACTGTTTTTT
cdr3_aa: CASSQERGPANEKLFF

d_call: TRBD1
j_call: TRBJ2-1
v_call: TRBV20-1
clone_size: few
cdr3_nt: TGCAGTGCTATACACTACAGGGGCGAGCAGTTCTTC
cdr3_aa: CSAIHYRGEQFF

d_call: NA
j_call: TRBJ1-4
v_call: TRBV6-5
clone_size: NA
cdr3_nt: TGTGCCAGCAGTTACCGGGGGCCTCCAACTAATGAAAAACTGTTTTTT
cdr3_aa: CASSYRGPPTNEKLFF

d_call: TRBD1
j_call: TRBJ1-5
v_call: TRBV28
clone_size: NA
cdr3_nt: TGTGCCAGCAGTTTACCGACAGGGTTCAATCAGCCCCAGCATTTT
cdr3_aa: CASSLPTGFNQPQHF

d_call: TRBD1
j_call: TRBJ2-7
v_call: TRBV12-3/TRBV12-4
clone_size: few
cdr3_nt: TGTGCCAGCAGTTTAGGGCTGGGACAGCAGTACGAGCAGTACTTC
cdr3_aa: CASSLGLGQQYEQYF

d_call: NA
j_call: TRBJ1-5
v_call: TRBV28
clone_size: NA
cdr3_nt: TGTGCCAGCAGTTCACCCTCCCGGGGTCAGCCCCAGCATTTT
cdr3_aa: CASSSPSRGQPQHF

d_call: NA
j_call: TRBJ2-3
v_call: TRBV6-2/TRBV6-3
clone_size: few
cdr3_nt: TGTGCCAGCAGTTACAACCACAGGATTACGCAGTATTTT
cdr3_aa: CASSYNHRITQYF

d_call: TRBD2
j_call: TRBJ2-5
v_call: TRBV5-1
clone_size: few
cdr3_nt: TGCGCCAGCAGCTTTCGACGACCAGCGGGGGGAAGGGAGACCCAGTACTTC
cdr3_aa: CASSFRRPAGGRETQYF

d_call: TRBD1
j_call: TRBJ1-5
v_call: TRBV28
clone_size: few
cdr3_nt: TGTGCCAGCAGTCTAGTGGGGACAGGGGGCAAACAGCCCCAGCATTTT
cdr3_aa: CASSLVGTGGKQPQHF

d_call: NA
j_call: TRBJ2-3
v_call: TRBV28
clone_size: NA
cdr3_nt: TGTGCCAGCAGTCCCGGACAGCTCTGGACAGATACGCAGTATTTT
cdr3_aa: CASSPGQLWTDTQYF

d_call: NA
j_call: TRBJ1-1
v_call: TRBV7-2
clone_size: few
cdr3_nt: TGTGCCAGCAGCTTAGGAGGGACAACCTCTGAAGCTTTCTTT
cdr3_aa: CASSLGGTTSEAFF

d_call: NA
j_call: TRBJ1-4
v_call: TRBV6-2/TRBV6-3
clone_size: many
cdr3_nt: TGTGCCAGCAGTTACCAGGGGAACGAAGGCGAAAAACTGTTTTTT
cdr3_aa: CASSYQGNEGEKLFF

d_call: NA
j_call: TRBJ1-1
v_call: TRBV4-3
clone_size: many
cdr3_nt: TGCGCCAGCAGCCAAGACAGGGTAGGCACTGAAGCTTTCTTT
cdr3_aa: CASSQDRVGTEAFF

d_call: TRBD1
j_call: TRBJ1-1
v_call: TRBV4-1
clone_size: many
cdr3_nt: TGCGCCAGCAGCCAAGATGACAGGGCCACTGAAGCTTTCTTT
cdr3_aa: CASSQDDRATEAFF

d_call: NA
j_call: TRBJ1-4
v_call: TRBV4-1
clone_size: few
cdr3_nt: TGCGCCAGCAGCCGCCCCGGGATTCGGAATGAAAAACTGTTTTTT
cdr3_aa: CASSRPGIRNEKLFF

d_call: NA
j_call: TRBJ1-5
v_call: TRBV10-3
clone_size: many
cdr3_nt: TGTGCCATCAGTGAACGGGGCAATCAGCCCCAGCATTTT
cdr3_aa: CAISERGNQPQHF

d_call: NA
j_call: TRBJ1-1
v_call: TRBV11-3
clone_size: few
cdr3_nt: TGTGCCAGCAGCGAAGACAGCTTGAACACTGAAGCTTTCTTT
cdr3_aa: CASSEDSLNTEAFF

d_call: NA
j_call: TRBJ2-3
v_call: TRBV15
clone_size: NA
cdr3_nt: TGTGCCACCAGCAATGGGTTTAAGGGCAGGTCCTACACAGATACGCAGTATTTT
cdr3_aa: CATSNGFKGRSYTDTQYF

d_call: TRBD1
j_call: TRBJ2-7
v_call: TRBV6-5
clone_size: few
cdr3_nt: TGTGCCAGCAGCTACGGCCGGGACAGGGTCTACGAGCAGTACTTC
cdr3_aa: CASSYGRDRVYEQYF

d_call: NA
j_call: TRBJ2-3
v_call: TRBV14
clone_size: NA
cdr3_nt: TGTGCCAGCAGCCAAGACCACTCCCTTATTTCCACAGATACGCAGTATTTT
cdr3_aa: CASSQDHSLISTDTQYF

d_call: NA
j_call: TRBJ2-1
v_call: TRBV10-3
clone_size: many
cdr3_nt: TGTGCCATCAGTGAGGAAGGCAAAGACTACAATGAGCAGTTCTTC
cdr3_aa: CAISEEGKDYNEQFF

d_call: NA
j_call: TRBJ2-3
v_call: TRBV6-5
clone_size: many
cdr3_nt: TGTGCCAGCAGTTTGGGGCCCACAGCGGCAGATACGCAGTATTTT
cdr3_aa: CASSLGPTAADTQYF

d_call: NA
j_call: TRBJ2-3
v_call: TRBV5-6
clone_size: NA
cdr3_nt: TGTGCCAGCAGCCAATACAACGGGGAGCATACGCAGTATTTT
cdr3_aa: CASSQYNGEHTQYF

d_call: NA
j_call: TRBJ2-6
v_call: TRBV6-2/TRBV6-3
clone_size: few
cdr3_nt: TGTGCCAGCAATGAAGGTTGGGGCACGGCTGGGGCCAACGTCCTGACTTTC
cdr3_aa: CASNEGWGTAGANVLTF

d_call: NA
j_call: TRBJ2-7
v_call: TRBV5-1
clone_size: few
cdr3_nt: TGCGCCAGCAGCAGGATCTCGTCCGAGCAGTACTTC
cdr3_aa: CASSRISSEQYF

d_call: NA
j_call: TRBJ1-1
v_call: TRBV7-2
clone_size: many
cdr3_nt: TGTGCCAGCAGCCAGTTCCCCCGTCTTCGGAACACTGAAGCTTTCTTT
cdr3_aa: CASSQFPRLRNTEAFF

d_call: TRBD1
j_call: TRBJ1-2
v_call: TRBV9
clone_size: NA
cdr3_nt: TGTGCCAGCGGACAGGACCTACCTAACTATGGCTACACCTTC
cdr3_aa: CASGQDLPNYGYTF

d_call: TRBD2
j_call: TRBJ2-1
v_call: TRBV4-3
clone_size: few
cdr3_nt: TGCGCCAGCAGCCAAGTGACTAGCGGCGTGGAAGAGCAGTTCTTC
cdr3_aa: CASSQVTSGVEEQFF

d_call: NA
j_call: TRBJ1-6
v_call: TRBV7-3
clone_size: many
cdr3_nt: TGTGCCAGCAGCTTCGGCACAGGGAGTAATTCACCCCTCCACTTT
cdr3_aa: CASSFGTGSNSPLHF

d_call: NA
j_call: TRBJ1-6
v_call: TRBV6-1
clone_size: few
cdr3_nt: TGTGCCAGCAGTGAAGCAGGGGAAGGTAATTCACCCCTCCACTTT
cdr3_aa: CASSEAGEGNSPLHF

d_call: NA
j_call: TRBJ1-1
v_call: TRBV5-1
clone_size: many
cdr3_nt: TGCGCCAGCAAATGGAGTATGAACACTGAAGCTTTCTTT
cdr3_aa: CASKWSMNTEAFF